This TCR beta chain came from a study of T cells in Graves' hyperthyroidism and ophthalmopathy. The overall study: Sampling of peripheral blood happened at initial diagnosis, prior to any treatment. General study results and limits: Within blood appeared most thyroid clonotypes that had expanded above 0.001. Classification by a 13 V-J model distinguished ophthalmopathy from stable hyperthyroidism.

Reasons for excluding patients were uncontrolled infection, other autoimmune disease, pregnancy or lactation. CDR3 size: 16 residues. Trimming took 3 bases from V and 7 from J; bases not matched to a gene: 7. In germline, CDR1 is PRHDT, CDR2 FYEKMQ (reference sequence). This clonotype turned up a few times. Its antigen remains unidentified. What was amplified from RNA transcripts were TCR beta CDR3 regions. HTBI primers were employed in a first-round RT-PCR of the TCR CDR3. TCRdb reprocessed the multiplex PCR reads with MiXCR, giving one entry per CDR3 protein. The sample consists of 350,000 to 450,000 distinct CDR3 sequences, about 14% of them appearing once.

The sequencing sample was made of blood. The rearrangement uses TRBV13 and TRBJ1-6, with 9 nucleotides matching TRBD1. This clonotype was obtained from a man in his fifties with Graves' ophthalmopathy. CDR3 in amino acids: CASSFGTGLRNSPLHF. The CDR3 nucleotides are TGTGCCAGCAGCTTCGGGACAGGGCTCCGGAATTCACCCCTCCACTTT.